This entry is about one T cell receptor beta chain. With random hexamers, reverse transcription was performed on about 0.5 to 1 ug of RNA. It was immunoSEQ multiplex PCR that amplified TCR beta CDR3 across 54 Vbeta and 13 Jbeta. TCRdb fed the immunoSEQ multiplex PCR reads into MiXCR, producing one record per CDR3 protein. The sample has about 77,000 distinct CDR3 sequences; about 92% are singletons. The data stem from a study of CD8 T cells in Susac syndrome. Turning to the study itself: Blood was drawn from Susac syndrome patients while they were therapy-naive, on corticosteroids, or on intravenous immunoglobulin alone.

Germline loops: CDR1 MNHEY, CDR2 SVGEGT. The CDR3 runs to 14 residues. The V end was cut by 5 bases, the J end by 5 bases, with 15 bases between. The material sequenced was CD4+ T cells from PBMCs. The clonotype originates from a human donor with Susac syndrome. This chain connects TRBV6-2 or TRBV6-3 to TRBJ2-5; perhaps TRBD2 as D (6 bases). The CDR3: CASSVLADGETQYF. CDR3 DNA sequence: TGTGCCAGCAGTGTACTAGCCGACGGTGAGACCCAGTACTTC.